This TCR beta chain was identified during a study of T cell responses to AZD1222 COVID-19 vaccine (dated by TCRdb to about 2021). The study in broad terms: A total of about 230 trial participants underwent TCR sequencing, of whom about 210 received two doses of AZD1222 and around 25 received two doses of the MenACWY control vaccine. Trial participants were enrolled by age into 18-55, 56-69 and 70-plus year subgroups, with roughly 160, 29 and 62 TCR-sequenced participants respectively. What the work shows at the level of the full study, not this receptor alone: Conclusions about previously exposed vaccinees were limited because only six AZD1222 recipients were SARS-CoV-2 seropositive at baseline. Participants were mostly white British, with more females than males. The authors suggested clonal diversity may have been underestimated. Spike-specific TCR breadth and depth rose significantly after two AZD1222 doses compared with day 0 and with MenACWY recipients. CD4 TCRs associated with the vaccine covered the entire spike protein, and the dominant responses were in regions 160-218 and 743-854. In the small 56-69-year group, the increase in depth fell short of significance, most likely because of low power. Because no samples from the day 14 peak response were available, repertoires could be characterized only after the peak T cell response. Nearly half of unique spike-specific TCRs reportedly recognized epitopes outside regions mutated in the B.1.351 and B.1.1.7 variants.

Read against the paper, the sample's time point label means: baseline before first vaccination. In the paper's terms, the treatment or condition label means: meningococcal conjugate vaccine given as trial control. The vaccinee samples were drawn from two UK trials, COV001 and COV002, one of which was a single-blind randomized controlled phase 2/3 trial testing AZD1222 (ChAdOx1 nCoV-19) in healthy adults. Trial participant PBMC samples were collected at day 0 and day 28 after the second dose for TCRbeta chain sequencing. This clone was seen a handful of times. Its specific antigen is unknown. No clone much larger than this one lies a single base away; base qualities are absent. For this chain, trimming is 4 bases at the V end and 6 bases at the J end, and the number of junction bases without a gene match is 7. The CDR3 spans 15 residues, from the cysteine through the phenylalanine. The DNA shown is the 45-base CDR3, in frame from base 1. According to the germline V gene, CDR1 reads MNHEY and CDR2 reads SVGAGI.

The CDR3 regions of human TCRbeta chains were subjected to immunosequencing. The authors' pipeline ran thus. TCRs in the repertoires were compared against a reference library of SARS-CoV-2-specific TCRs that had been generated with the MIRA antigen-specificity platform. Breadth was defined as the fraction of unique TCRs that were SARS-CoV-2-associated. Depth was defined as the fraction of total T cells that were SARS-CoV-2-associated. Each spike-specific TCR was assigned to its reactive spike region and to a CD4 or CD8 class using the MIRA data. Log10-transformed breadth and depth values were compared by one-way ANOVA with Sidak's multiple comparisons tests. TCRdb retrieved this table from immuneACCESS and kept in-frame rearrangements only. Not all clones are present; in checked studies, unresolved V genes account for under half, and no reason is known for the remainder. D and trimming come from the DNA, and the V and J calls and clone size come from that table. Recorded for this sample are tens of thousands of clones; under 95% of them occurred a single time. 4% to 6% of the sample lies in the top ten.

The sample was peripheral blood, taken on day 0 of MenACWY control vaccination. This receptor chain uses TRBV6-5 and TRBJ1-2; 11 central bases correspond to TRBD1. The clonotype originates from an adult in good health. DNA sequence: TGTGCCAGCAGTTCCCCGGGACAGGGGGTTAATGGCTACACCTTC. It is translated as CASSSPGQGVNGYTF.